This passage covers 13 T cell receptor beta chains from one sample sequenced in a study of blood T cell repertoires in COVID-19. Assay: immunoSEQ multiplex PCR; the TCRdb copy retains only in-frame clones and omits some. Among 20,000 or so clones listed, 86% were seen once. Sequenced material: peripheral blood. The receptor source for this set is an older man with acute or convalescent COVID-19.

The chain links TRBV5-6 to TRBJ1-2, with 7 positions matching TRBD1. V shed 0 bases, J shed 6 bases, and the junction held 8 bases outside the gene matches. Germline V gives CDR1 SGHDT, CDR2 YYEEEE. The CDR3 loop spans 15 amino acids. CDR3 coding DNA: TGTGCCAGCAGCTTGGCAGGTAGGGGGCGGAATGGCTACACCTTC. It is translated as CASSLAGRGRNGYTF.

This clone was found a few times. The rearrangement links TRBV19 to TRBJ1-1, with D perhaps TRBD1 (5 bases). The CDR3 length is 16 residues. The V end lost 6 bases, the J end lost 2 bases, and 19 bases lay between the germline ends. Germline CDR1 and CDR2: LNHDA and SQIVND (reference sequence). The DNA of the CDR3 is TGTGCCAGTAGCTCTCCGCCGGGACTGGAAAACACTGAAGCTTTCTTT. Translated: CASSSPPGLENTEAFF.

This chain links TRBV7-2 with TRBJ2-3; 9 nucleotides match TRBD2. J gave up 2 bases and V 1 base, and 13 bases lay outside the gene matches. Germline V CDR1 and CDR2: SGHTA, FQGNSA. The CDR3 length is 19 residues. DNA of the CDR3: TGTGCCAGCAGCTTAGTAGGCGGGGGGGCAAGGGATGTCACAGATACGCAGTATTTT. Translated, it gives CASSLVGGGARDVTDTQYF.

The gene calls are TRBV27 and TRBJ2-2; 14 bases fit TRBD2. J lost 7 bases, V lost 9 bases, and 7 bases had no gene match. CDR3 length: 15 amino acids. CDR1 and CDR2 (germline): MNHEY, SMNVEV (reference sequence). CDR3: CASTGTSGSIGELFF. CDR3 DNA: TGTGCCAGTACCGGGACTAGCGGGAGTATCGGGGAGCTGTTTTTT.

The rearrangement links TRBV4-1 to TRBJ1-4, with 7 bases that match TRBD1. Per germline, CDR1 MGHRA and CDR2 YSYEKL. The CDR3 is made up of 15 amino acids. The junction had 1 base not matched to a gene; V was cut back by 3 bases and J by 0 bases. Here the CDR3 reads CASSQGTATNEKLFF. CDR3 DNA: TGCGCCAGCAGCCAGGGGACAGCAACTAATGAAAAACTGTTTTTT.

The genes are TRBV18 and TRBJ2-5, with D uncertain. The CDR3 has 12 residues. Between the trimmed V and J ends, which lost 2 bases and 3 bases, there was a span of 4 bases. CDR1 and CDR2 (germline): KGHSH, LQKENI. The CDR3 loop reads CASSPLKETQYF. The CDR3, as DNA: TGTGCCAGCTCACCATTAAAAGAGACCCAGTACTTC. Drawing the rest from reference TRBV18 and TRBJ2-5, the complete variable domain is NAGVMQNPRHLVRRRGQEARLRCSPMKGHSHVYWYRQLPEEGLKFMVYLQKENIIDESGMPKERFSAEFPKEGPSILRIQQVVRGDSAAYFCASSPLKETQYFGPGTRLLVL.

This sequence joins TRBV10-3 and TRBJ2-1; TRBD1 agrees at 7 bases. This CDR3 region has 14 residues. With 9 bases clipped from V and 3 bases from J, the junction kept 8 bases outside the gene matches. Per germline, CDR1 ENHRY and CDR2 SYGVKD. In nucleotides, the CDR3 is TGTGCCATATCCCGGACAGGCTTCTACAATGAGCAGTTCTTC. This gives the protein CAISRTGFYNEQFF.

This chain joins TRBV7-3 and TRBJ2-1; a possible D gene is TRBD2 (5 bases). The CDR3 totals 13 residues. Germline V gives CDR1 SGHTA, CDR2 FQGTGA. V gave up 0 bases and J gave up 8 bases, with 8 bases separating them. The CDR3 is CASSLTPGYEQFF. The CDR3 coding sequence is TGTGCCAGCAGCTTAACCCCGGGATATGAGCAGTTCTTC.

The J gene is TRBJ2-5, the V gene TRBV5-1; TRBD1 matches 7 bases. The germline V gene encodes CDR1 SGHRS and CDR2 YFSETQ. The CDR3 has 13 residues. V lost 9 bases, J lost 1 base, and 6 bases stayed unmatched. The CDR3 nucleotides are TGCGCCATCTCTTACAGGGGCCAAGAGACCCAGTACTTC. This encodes CAISYRGQETQYF.

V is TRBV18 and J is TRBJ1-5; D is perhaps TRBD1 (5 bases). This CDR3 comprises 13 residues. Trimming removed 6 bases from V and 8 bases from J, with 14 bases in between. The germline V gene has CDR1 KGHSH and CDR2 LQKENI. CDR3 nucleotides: TGTGCCAGCTCCCCCGGGTGGGGGGAGCCCCAGCATTTT. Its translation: CASSPGWGEPQHF.

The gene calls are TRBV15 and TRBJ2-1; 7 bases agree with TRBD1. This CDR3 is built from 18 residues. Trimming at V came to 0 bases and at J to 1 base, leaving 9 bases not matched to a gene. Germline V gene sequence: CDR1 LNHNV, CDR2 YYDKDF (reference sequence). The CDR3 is CATSRDPIGTASYNEQFF. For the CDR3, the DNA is TGTGCCACCAGCAGAGATCCCATCGGGACAGCTTCCTACAATGAGCAGTTCTTC.

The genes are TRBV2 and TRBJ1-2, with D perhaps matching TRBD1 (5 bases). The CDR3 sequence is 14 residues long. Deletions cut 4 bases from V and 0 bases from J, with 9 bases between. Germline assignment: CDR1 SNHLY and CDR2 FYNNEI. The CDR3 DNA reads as TGTGCCAGCAGTGTAGGAGGGGCTAACTATGGCTACACCTTC. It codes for CASSVGGANYGYTF.

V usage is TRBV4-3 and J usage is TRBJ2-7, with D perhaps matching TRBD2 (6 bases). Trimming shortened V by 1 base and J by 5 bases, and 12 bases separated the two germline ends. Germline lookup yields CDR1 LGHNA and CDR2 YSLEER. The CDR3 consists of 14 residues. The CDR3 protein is CASSQGRGSDEQYF. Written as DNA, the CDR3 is TGCGCCAGCAGCCAAGGGCGGGGCTCGGACGAGCAGTACTTC.